This TCR beta chain stems from a study of T cells in narcolepsy. Whole-study results and caveats: In some patient and control memory CD4+ samples, autoreactive clones were absent. Blood of same and different patients, but not healthy controls, reportedly held recurring autoreactive clonotypes.

In the case of this clone: Its antigen is unknown.

The CDR3 length is 16 residues. J gave up 0 bases and V 7 bases, and 6 bases lay outside the gene matches. CDR1 is SNHLY and CDR2 is FYNNEI in the germline V gene. The protocol was immunoSEQ multiplex PCR, while the TCRdb copy is restricted to in-frame clones and leaves out a portion. The sample includes 30,000 to 45,000 clones, approximately 85% of them seen just once. This sequence originates from a human donor with narcolepsy. V gene TRBV2 combines with J gene TRBJ2-2, with 9 bases lining up with TRBD1. Sequenced input: CD45RA- memory CD4+ T cells from PBMCs. The CDR3 here is CASTRDRASNTGELFF. The CDR3 coding sequence is TGTGCCAGCACCCGGGACAGGGCTTCGAACACCGGGGAGCTGTTTTTT.